This T cell receptor (beta chain) comes out of a study of blood T cell repertoires in COVID-19. As for the study in general: COVID-19 samples collected from the United States, Italy and Spain covered acute and convalescent phases. The cDNA or gDNA used as material had been derived from T cells, B-cell-depleted T cells, or PBMCs.

CDR3 length equals 15 residues. The germline V gene has CDR1 SGHDT and CDR2 YYEEEE. V gave up 4 bases and J gave up 11 bases; unmatched junction bases: 12. Original data processing: By means of reference gene primer amplification, nucleated cell counts were estimated. TCRdb keeps only in-frame clones here, not all; method: immunoSEQ multiplex PCR. That table is the source of V, J and clone size, and D and trimming were worked out from the DNA. The table records over 300,000 clones, roughly 85% of them present only once. Input material: peripheral blood. The V and J genes are TRBV5-6 and TRBJ1-6; 7 bases line up with TRBD1. The TCR comes from a human donor in a cohort sampled during active COVID-19. The CDR3 nucleotides read TGTGCCAGCAGCCCCTTAGACAGGGAGAATACACCCCTCCACTTT. This encodes CASSPLDRENTPLHF. The full variable domain, with the rest looked up from reference TRBV5-6 and TRBJ1-6, is DAGVTQSPTHLIKTRGQQVTLRCSPKSGHDTVSWYQQALGQGPQFIFQYYEEEERQRGNFPDRFSGHQFPNYSSELNVNALLLGDSALYLCASSPLDRENTPLHFGNGTRLTVT.